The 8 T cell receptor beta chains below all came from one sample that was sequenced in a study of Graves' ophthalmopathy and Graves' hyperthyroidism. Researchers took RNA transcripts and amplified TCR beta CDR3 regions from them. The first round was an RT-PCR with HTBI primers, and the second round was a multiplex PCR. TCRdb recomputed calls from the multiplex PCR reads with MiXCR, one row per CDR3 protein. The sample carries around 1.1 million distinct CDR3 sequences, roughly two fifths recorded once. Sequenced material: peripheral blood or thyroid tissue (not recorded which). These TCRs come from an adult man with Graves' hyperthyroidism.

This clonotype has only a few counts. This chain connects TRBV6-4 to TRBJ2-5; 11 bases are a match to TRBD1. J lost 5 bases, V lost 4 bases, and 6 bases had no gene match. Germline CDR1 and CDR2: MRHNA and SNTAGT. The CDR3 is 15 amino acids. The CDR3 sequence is CASSGQGTGGETQYF. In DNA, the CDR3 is TGTGCCAGCAGTGGGCAGGGGACAGGGGGGGAGACCCAGTACTTC.

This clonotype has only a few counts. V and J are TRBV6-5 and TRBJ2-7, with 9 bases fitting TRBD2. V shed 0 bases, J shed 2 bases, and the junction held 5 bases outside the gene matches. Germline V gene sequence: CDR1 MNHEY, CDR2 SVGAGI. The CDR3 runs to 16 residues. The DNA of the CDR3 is TGTGCCAGCAGTTACTCGACTAGCGGAGCTACCTACGAGCAGTACTTC. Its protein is CASSYSTSGATYEQYF.

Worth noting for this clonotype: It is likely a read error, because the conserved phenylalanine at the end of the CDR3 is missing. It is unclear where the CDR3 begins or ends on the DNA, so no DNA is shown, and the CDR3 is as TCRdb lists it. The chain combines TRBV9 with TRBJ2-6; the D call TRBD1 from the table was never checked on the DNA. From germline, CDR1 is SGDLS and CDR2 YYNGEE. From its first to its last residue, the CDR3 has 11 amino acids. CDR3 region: CASSVGQGQGT.

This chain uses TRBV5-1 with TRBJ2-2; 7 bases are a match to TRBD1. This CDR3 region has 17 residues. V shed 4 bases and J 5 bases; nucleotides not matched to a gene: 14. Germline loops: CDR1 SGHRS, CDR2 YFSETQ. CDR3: CASSGLTTGDFTGELFF. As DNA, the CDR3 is TGCGCCAGCAGCGGACTCACCACAGGGGATTTTACCGGGGAGCTGTTTTTT. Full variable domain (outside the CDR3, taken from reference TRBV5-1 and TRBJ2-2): KAGVTQTPRYLIKTRGQQVTLSCSPISGHRSVSWYQQTPGQGLQFLFEYFSETQRNKGNFPGRFSGRQFSNSRSEMNVSTLELGDSALYLCASSGLTTGDFTGELFFGEGSRLTVL.

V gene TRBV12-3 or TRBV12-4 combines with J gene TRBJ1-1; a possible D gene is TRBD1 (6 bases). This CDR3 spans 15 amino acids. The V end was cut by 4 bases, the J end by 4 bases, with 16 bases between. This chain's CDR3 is CASSSRAGELTEAFF. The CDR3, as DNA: TGTGCCAGCAGTTCGAGGGCAGGGGAGCTCACTGAAGCTTTCTTT.

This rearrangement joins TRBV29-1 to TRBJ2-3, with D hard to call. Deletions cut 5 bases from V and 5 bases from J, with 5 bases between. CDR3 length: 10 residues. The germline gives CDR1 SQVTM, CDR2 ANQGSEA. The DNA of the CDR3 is TGCAGCGTTTTGAGAGATACGCAGTATTTT. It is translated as CSVLRDTQYF.

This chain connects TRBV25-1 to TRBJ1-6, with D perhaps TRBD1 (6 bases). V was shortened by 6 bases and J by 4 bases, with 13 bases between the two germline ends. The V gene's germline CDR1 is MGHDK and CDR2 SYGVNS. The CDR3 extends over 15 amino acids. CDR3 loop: CASRTRGDYNSPLHF. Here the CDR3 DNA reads TGTGCCAGCAGGACCAGGGGAGATTATAATTCACCCCTCCACTTT.

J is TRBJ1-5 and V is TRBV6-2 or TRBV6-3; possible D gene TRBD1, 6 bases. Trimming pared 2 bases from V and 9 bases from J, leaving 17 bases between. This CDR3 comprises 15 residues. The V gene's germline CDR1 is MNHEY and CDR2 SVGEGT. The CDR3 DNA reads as TGTGCCAGCAGTTACCCGACGACAGGTTTAGGGCCCCAGCATTTT. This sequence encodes CASSYPTTGLGPQHF.